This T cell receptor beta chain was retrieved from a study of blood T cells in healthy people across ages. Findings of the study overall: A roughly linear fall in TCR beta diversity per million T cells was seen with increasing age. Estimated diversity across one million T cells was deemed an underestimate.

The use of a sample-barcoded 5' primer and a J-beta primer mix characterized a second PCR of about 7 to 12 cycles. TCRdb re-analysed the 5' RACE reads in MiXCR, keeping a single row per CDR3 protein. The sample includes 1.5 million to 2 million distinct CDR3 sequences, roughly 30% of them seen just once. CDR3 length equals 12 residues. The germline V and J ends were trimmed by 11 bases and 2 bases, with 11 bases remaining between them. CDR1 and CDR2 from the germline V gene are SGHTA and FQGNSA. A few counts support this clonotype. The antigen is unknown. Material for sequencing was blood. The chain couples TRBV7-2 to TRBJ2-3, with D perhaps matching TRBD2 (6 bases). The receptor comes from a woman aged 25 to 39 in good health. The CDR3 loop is CACGKDTDTQYF. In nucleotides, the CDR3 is TGTGCCTGCGGGAAAGACACAGATACGCAGTATTTT.